A selection of T cell receptor beta chains follows, all from one sample in a study of beta chain features in type 1 diabetes. Sequencing was performed with immunoSEQ multiplex PCR; in TCRdb, only in-frame clones are kept and a portion is missing. The sample includes 310,000 or so clones, roughly 15% seen only once; the top ten take approximately 0.015%. The sample consisted of naive CD4+ T cells from blood. The receptor source for this set is a man between 18 and 29 years old with type 1 diabetes. Each CDR3 is given with its conserved first and last residue. A D gene is named only where the DNA matches it firmly. Some rows mark clone size as missing; the rest say once, few, many or name a class of expanded clone.

size,V,D,J,CDR3,DNA
few,TRBV15,NA,TRBJ2-5,CATSRDLRIQETQYF,TGTGCCACCAGCAGAGATCTCAGGATCCAAGAGACCCAGTACTTC
few,TRBV27,TRBD2,TRBJ2-3,CASSLSLAGAPDTQYF,TGTGCCAGCAGTTTATCCCTAGCGGGAGCACCAGATACGCAGTATTTT
few,TRBV29-1,NA,TRBJ2-2,CSALRDPTGELFF,TGCAGCGCCCTACGGGATCCCACCGGGGAGCTGTTTTTT
NA,TRBV4-1,NA,TRBJ2-3,CASSPTGGSTDTQYF,TGCGCCAGCAGCCCGACGGGCGGGAGCACAGATACGCAGTATTTT
few,TRBV29-1,NA,TRBJ1-4,CSVEVSAGARLFF,TGCAGCGTTGAAGTCTCGGCGGGGGCGCGACTGTTTTTT
few,TRBV7-2,NA,TRBJ2-3,CASSFSRLAVDTQYF,TGTGCCAGCAGCTTTTCCCGGCTAGCCGTGGATACGCAGTATTTT
few,TRBV7-2,TRBD2,TRBJ2-7,CASSRAPLAGGPSEQYF,TGTGCCAGCAGCCGGGCGCCCCTAGCGGGGGGGCCCAGCGAGCAGTACTTC
NA,TRBV5-1,TRBD1,TRBJ2-7,CASSPDRGDEQYF,TGCGCCAGCAGCCCGGACAGGGGAGATGAGCAGTACTTC
NA,TRBV7-2,NA,TRBJ1-2,CASSLAPGYYGYTF,TGTGCCAGCAGCTTAGCCCCCGGTTACTATGGCTACACCTTC
NA,TRBV29-1,TRBD1,TRBJ1-3,CSVAGQLSGNTIYF,TGCAGCGTTGCGGGACAGCTCTCTGGAAACACCATATATTTT
NA,TRBV6-5,TRBD1,TRBJ2-7,CASSDRTGSDEQYF,TGTGCCAGCAGTGACCGGACAGGGTCGGACGAGCAGTACTTC
few,TRBV2,NA,TRBJ2-1,CASSALVAGANNEQFF,TGTGCCAGCAGTGCTTTGGTGGCGGGCGCGAACAATGAGCAGTTCTTC
few,TRBV6-5,NA,TRBJ2-3,CASSYFSVGTDTQYF,TGTGCCAGCAGTTACTTTAGCGTGGGCACAGATACGCAGTATTTT
few,TRBV2,NA,TRBJ1-2,CASAGDIYGYTF,TGTGCCAGCGCCGGGGACATCTATGGCTACACCTTC
few,TRBV5-1,NA,TRBJ2-5,CASSFGGSMETQYF,TGCGCCAGCAGCTTTGGCGGGTCTATGGAGACCCAGTACTTC
few,TRBV30,NA,TRBJ1-2,CARRSGVYGYTF,TGTGCCCGCCGGTCGGGGGTCTATGGCTACACCTTC
NA,TRBV15,TRBD1,TRBJ2-7,CATSTGQGTYEQYF,TGTGCCACCAGCACGGGACAGGGTACCTACGAGCAGTACTTC